This is a list of T cell receptor beta chains from one sample in a study of T cell responses to AZD1222 COVID-19 vaccine. Measured with immunoSEQ multiplex PCR; TCRdb has only the in-frame clones, and not every one. Of about 90,000 clones in the sample, less than 85% were seen once. The starting material was peripheral blood, obtained 28 days after the second AZD1222 dose. These receptors were obtained from an adult who received the AZD1222 COVID-19 vaccine. The CDR3 runs from the conserved cysteine through the conserved F or W. The D gene is left open where the match is weak. Size is stated for part of the rows, as once, few or many counts, or as a class when the clone is expanded.

j_call	d_call	cdr3_length	v_call	clone_size	cdr3_nt	cdr3_aa
TRBJ1-1	NA	15	TRBV7-9	NA	TGTGCCAGCAGCTCAGGGGAGGGGGGCGGCACTGAAGCTTTCTTT	CASSSGEGGGTEAFF
TRBJ2-1	TRBD2	16	TRBV11-3	NA	TGTGCCAGCAGCTTAGGTGGCGGGAGTGGAGTCGATGAGCAGTTCTTC	CASSLGGGSGVDEQFF
TRBJ2-3	NA	12	TRBV27	NA	TGTGCCAGCAGTTTAGGGTCAGATACGCAGTATTTT	CASSLGSDTQYF
TRBJ2-3	NA	14	TRBV7-9	NA	TGTGCCAGCAGCCCAGGGACTAGCACAGATACGCAGTATTTT	CASSPGTSTDTQYF
TRBJ1-2	NA	15	TRBV7-3	once	TGTGCCAGCAGCCCCAGACAGCTTACTAACTATGGCTACACCTTC	CASSPRQLTNYGYTF
TRBJ1-1	NA	16	TRBV5-1	NA	TGCGCCAGCAGCTTGGCCGAGACAGGAGTTTTTGAGGAAGCTTTCTTT	CASSLAETGVFEEAFF
TRBJ1-3	NA	14	TRBV2	NA	TGTGCCAGCAACTGGGAAGGCTCTGGAAACACCATATATTTT	CASNWEGSGNTIYF
TRBJ1-1	NA	15	TRBV5-4	NA	TGTGCCAGCAGCTTGGTGTCGAGGGGGAGTACTGAAGCTTTCTTT	CASSLVSRGSTEAFF
TRBJ1-1	NA	13	TRBV10-3	NA	TGTGCCACCAGACCGCAGGTCGGGGGTGAAGCTTTCTTT	CATRPQVGGEAFF
TRBJ1-3	NA	11	TRBV20-1	NA	TGCAGTGCTACCTCTGGAAACACCATATATTTT	CSATSGNTIYF
TRBJ2-6	NA	16	TRBV11-3	NA	TGTGCCAGCAGCGCGACACAGGGATCTGGGGCCAACGTCCTGACTTTC	CASSATQGSGANVLTF
TRBJ1-2	NA	13	TRBV28	NA	TGTGCCAGCAGTTTGTCTTCCTTTTATGGCTACACCTTC	CASSLSSFYGYTF
TRBJ1-2	NA	14	TRBV9	once	TGTGCCAGCAGCCCACAGACAGGAAAATATGGCTACACCTTC	CASSPQTGKYGYTF
TRBJ2-7	NA	15	TRBV27	once	TGTGCCAGCAGTTTAGGAGAAGGGGGACTCTACGAGCAGTACTTC	CASSLGEGGLYEQYF
TRBJ2-1	NA	12	TRBV11-3	NA	TGTGCCAGCAGCCTTTATACTGATGAGCAGTTCTTC	CASSLYTDEQFF
TRBJ1-4	NA	17	TRBV23-1	few	TGCGCCAGCAGTCAATCGGGGCCACCCCGGGCTAATGAAAAACTGTTTTTT	CASSQSGPPRANEKLFF
TRBJ2-1	NA	13	TRBV4-1	NA	TGCGCCAGCAGCTATCGGGAGTACAATGAGCAGTTCTTC	CASSYREYNEQFF
TRBJ1-1	NA	13	TRBV30	few	TGTGCCTGGAGTGTAAAGGTAAACACTGAAGCTTTCTTT	CAWSVKVNTEAFF
TRBJ2-7	NA	17	TRBV21-1	once	TGTGCCAGCAGCCCCGAAAGGGCTAGCGGGGGATATGACGAGCAGTACTTC	CASSPERASGGYDEQYF
TRBJ2-2	TRBD1	16	TRBV10-1	NA	TGCGCCAGCAGTGATCACCGACAGGGTGTCGCCGGGGAGCTGTTTTTT	CASSDHRQGVAGELFF
TRBJ1-5	TRBD1	18	TRBV5-6	NA	TGTGCCAGCAGCTTTTGGACAGGGGCCGTATATAGCAATCAGCCCCAGCATTTT	CASSFWTGAVYSNQPQHF
TRBJ2-2	NA	15	TRBV5-1	few	TGCGCCAGCTTGGAGGAGGGGGCGACCGCCGGGGAGCTGTTTTTT	CASLEEGATAGELFF
TRBJ1-2	TRBD1	13	TRBV9	NA	TGTGCCAGCAGCGAACCCGGGACAGGTGGCTACACCTTC	CASSEPGTGGYTF
TRBJ2-6	NA	14	TRBV4-1	NA	TGCGCCAGCAGCCAATTAGATGGGGCCAACGTCCTGACTTTC	CASSQLDGANVLTF
TRBJ1-1	NA	13	TRBV30	NA	TGTGCCGGGAGCCCGGGGGCCGGACGTGAAGCTTTCTTT	CAGSPGAGREAFF
TRBJ2-1	TRBD2	15	TRBV5-4	NA	TGTGCCAGCAGCGCCCGCGGGAGCTCCTACAATGAGCAGTTCTTC	CASSARGSSYNEQFF
TRBJ2-3	TRBD1	18	TRBV9	NA	TGTGCCAGCAGCGGTTCCGGGACAGGAGGGGTTAGCACAGATACGCAGTATTTT	CASSGSGTGGVSTDTQYF
TRBJ2-7	NA	16	TRBV10-3	NA	TGTGCCATCACCTGGAGGGAGGACAGTCAAAAGGGGGAGCAGTACTTC	CAITWREDSQKGEQYF
TRBJ2-7	NA	16	TRBV4-1	NA	TGCGCCAGCAGCCAAGCGATGGGCCAGGGGGGTTACGAGCAGTACTTC	CASSQAMGQGGYEQYF
TRBJ2-1	NA	12	TRBV28	NA	TGTGCCAGCAGTACCCAGGGATGGTGGCAGTTCTTC	CASSTQGWWQFF
TRBJ2-7	TRBD1	15	TRBV5-1	NA	TGCGCCAGCAGCCCTGACAGGGCCTTCTCCTACGAGCAGTACTTC	CASSPDRAFSYEQYF
TRBJ1-3	NA	15	TRBV5-4	NA	TGTGCCAGCAGCTTAGGTCGGGGAGCGGGAAACACCATATATTTT	CASSLGRGAGNTIYF
TRBJ1-2	NA	15	TRBV5-6	few	TGTGCCAGCAGCCCCGGGCTGGGGGTGCACTATGGCTACACCTTC	CASSPGLGVHYGYTF
TRBJ1-1	NA	13	TRBV6-4	NA	TGTGCCAGCAGTGCTCAGATGAACACTGAAGCTTTCTTT	CASSAQMNTEAFF
TRBJ2-7	TRBD1	19	TRBV7-6	NA	TGTGCCAGCAGCCGTCCGCGGCAGGGGGCCCATAAAAGCTCCTACGAGCAGTACTTC	CASSRPRQGAHKSSYEQYF
TRBJ2-4	NA	14	TRBV3-1/TRBV3-2	NA	TGTGCCAGCAGCCAATACGGAGCCAAAAACATTCAGTACTTC	CASSQYGAKNIQYF
TRBJ2-5	NA	15	TRBV29-1	once	TGCAGCGTTGAAGGTGGCACGTGGATGGCGGAGACCCAGTACTTC	CSVEGGTWMAETQYF
TRBJ1-2	TRBD1	13	TRBV28	few	TGTGCCAGCAGTTTCTTACAGGGGCAGGGCTACACCTTC	CASSFLQGQGYTF
TRBJ2-1	NA	13	TRBV5-1	NA	TGCGCCAGCAGCTTACTCGAGAACAATGAGCAGTTCTTC	CASSLLENNEQFF
TRBJ1-2	NA	12	TRBV2	NA	TGTGCCATCCTCTCCCGGGACTATGGCTACACCTTC	CAILSRDYGYTF
TRBJ1-5	TRBD1	15	TRBV6-2/TRBV6-3	NA	TGTGCCAGCAGTTCCCCGGACAGGGGAATTCAGCCCCAGCATTTT	CASSSPDRGIQPQHF
TRBJ2-7	TRBD2	17	TRBV4-3	NA	TGCGCCAGCAGCCAAGAGGGGACTAGCGTATTCTCCTACGAGCAGTACTTC	CASSQEGTSVFSYEQYF
TRBJ1-1	TRBD1	13	TRBV4-3	NA	TGCGCCAGCAGCCGGGACAGGAACACTGAAGCTTTCTTT	CASSRDRNTEAFF
TRBJ2-6	NA	16	TRBV5-6	NA	TGTGCCAGCAGCTGGGGGGATAGCTCTGGGGCCAACGTCCTGACTTTC	CASSWGDSSGANVLTF
TRBJ1-6	NA	16	TRBV30	NA	TGTGCCTGGAGTAACCCCGGGACGGGAGATAATTCACCCCTCCACTTT	CAWSNPGTGDNSPLHF
TRBJ2-1	TRBD2	16	TRBV19	NA	TGTGCCAGTAGTATCGGCCTCGGGACTAGGCCTAATGAGCAGTTCTTC	CASSIGLGTRPNEQFF
TRBJ2-5	NA	11	TRBV4-2	NA	TGTGCCAGCAGCCAAGCAGAGACCCAGTACTTC	CASSQAETQYF
TRBJ2-3	NA	15	TRBV7-2	NA	TGTGCCAGCAGCTTGATGGGGGGAGCCACAGATACGCAGTATTTT	CASSLMGGATDTQYF
TRBJ1-4	TRBD1	15	TRBV19	NA	TGTGCCAGTAGCCGATTACAGGGGTTTAATGAAAAACTGTTTTTT	CASSRLQGFNEKLFF
TRBJ2-2	NA	15	TRBV7-9	NA	TGTGCCAGCAGCTTAGGGTTCGGCGACACCGGGGAGCTGTTTTTT	CASSLGFGDTGELFF